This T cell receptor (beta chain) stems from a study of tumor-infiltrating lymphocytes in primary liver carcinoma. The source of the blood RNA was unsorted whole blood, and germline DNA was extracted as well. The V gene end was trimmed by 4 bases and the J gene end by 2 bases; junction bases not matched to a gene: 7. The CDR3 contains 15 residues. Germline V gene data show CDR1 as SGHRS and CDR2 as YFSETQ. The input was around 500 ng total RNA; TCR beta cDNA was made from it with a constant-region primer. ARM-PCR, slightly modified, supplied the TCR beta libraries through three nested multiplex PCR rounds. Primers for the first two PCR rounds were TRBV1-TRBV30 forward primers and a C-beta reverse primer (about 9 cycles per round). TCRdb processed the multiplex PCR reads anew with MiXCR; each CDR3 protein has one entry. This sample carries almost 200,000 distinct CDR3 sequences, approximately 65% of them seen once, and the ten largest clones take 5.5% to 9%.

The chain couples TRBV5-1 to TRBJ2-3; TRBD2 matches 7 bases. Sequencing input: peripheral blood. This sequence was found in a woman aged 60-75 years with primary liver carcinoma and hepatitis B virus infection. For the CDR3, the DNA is TGCGCCAGCAGCCCTATCCGGGGGGACACAGATACGCAGTATTTT. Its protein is CASSPIRGDTDTQYF.